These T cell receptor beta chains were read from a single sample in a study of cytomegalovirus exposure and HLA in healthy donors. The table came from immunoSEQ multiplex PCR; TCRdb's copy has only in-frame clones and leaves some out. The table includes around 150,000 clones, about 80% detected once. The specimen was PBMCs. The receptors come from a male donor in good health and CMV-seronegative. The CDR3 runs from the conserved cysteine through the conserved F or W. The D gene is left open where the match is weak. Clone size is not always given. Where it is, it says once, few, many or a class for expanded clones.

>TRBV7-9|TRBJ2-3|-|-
TGTGCCAGCAGAGCTGGGGGGAGCACAGATACGCAGTATTTT
CASRAGGSTDTQYF
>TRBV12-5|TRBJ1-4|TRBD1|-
TGTGCTAGTGGGAGGACAGGAAATGAAAAACTGTTTTTT
CASGRTGNEKLFF
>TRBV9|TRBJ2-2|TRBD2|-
TGTGCCAGCAGCGTAGCCAGCGGGGTCACCGGGGAGCTGTTTTTT
CASSVASGVTGELFF
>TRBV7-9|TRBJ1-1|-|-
TGTGCCAGCAGCCATAACACGAACACTGAAGCTTTCTTT
CASSHNTNTEAFF
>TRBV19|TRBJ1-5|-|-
TGTGCCAGTAGTATGGTCAGGGATAATCATCAGCCCCAGCATTTT
CASSMVRDNHQPQHF
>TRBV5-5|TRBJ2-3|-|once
TGTGCCAGCAGCGGAGGATGGGTTACTAGCACAGATACGCAGTATTTT
CASSGGWVTSTDTQYF
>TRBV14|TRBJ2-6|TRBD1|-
TGTGCCAGCAGCCTACTAACCGGGACAGTCACCTCTGGGGCCAACGTCCTGACTTTC
CASSLLTGTVTSGANVLTF
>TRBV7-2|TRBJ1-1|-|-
TGTGCCAGCAGTACGGGGATGGATGAAGCTTTCTTT
CASSTGMDEAFF
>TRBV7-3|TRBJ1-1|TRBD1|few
TGTGCCAGCAGCTGGGACAGGGGGCTAACTGAAGCTTTCTTT
CASSWDRGLTEAFF
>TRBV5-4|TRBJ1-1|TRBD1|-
TGTGCCAGCAGGCAAACAGGGGGTGACACTGAAGCTTTCTTT
CASRQTGGDTEAFF